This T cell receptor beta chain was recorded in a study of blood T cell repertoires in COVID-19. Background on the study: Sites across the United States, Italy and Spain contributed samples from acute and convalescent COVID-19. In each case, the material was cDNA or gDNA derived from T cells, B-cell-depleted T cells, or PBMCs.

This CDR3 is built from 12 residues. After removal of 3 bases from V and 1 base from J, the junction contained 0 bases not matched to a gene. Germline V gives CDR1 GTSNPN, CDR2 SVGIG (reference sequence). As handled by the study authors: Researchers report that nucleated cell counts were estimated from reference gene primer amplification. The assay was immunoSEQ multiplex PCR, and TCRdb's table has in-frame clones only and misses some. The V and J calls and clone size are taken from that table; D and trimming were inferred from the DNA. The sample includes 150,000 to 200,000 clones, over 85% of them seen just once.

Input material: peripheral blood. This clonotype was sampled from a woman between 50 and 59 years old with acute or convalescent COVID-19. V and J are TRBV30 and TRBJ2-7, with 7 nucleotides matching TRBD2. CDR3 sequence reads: CAWSGRSYEQYF. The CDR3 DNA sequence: TGTGCCTGGAGCGGGAGGTCCTACGAGCAGTACTTC.